Sequencing of this TCR beta chain was carried out in a study of blood T cell repertoires in COVID-19. In the study overall: Collection of acute and convalescent COVID-19 samples took place in the United States, Italy and Spain. T cells, B-cell-depleted T cells, or PBMCs supplied cDNA or gDNA.

CDR3 length: 18 amino acids. The germline V gene encodes CDR1 MGHDK and CDR2 SYGVNS. V shed 1 base and J shed 8 bases, with 26 bases lying between them. Source study methods: Estimated nucleated cell counts came from reference gene primer amplification. Generated by immunoSEQ multiplex PCR, the TCRdb table keeps only in-frame clones and is missing some. V, J and clone size are those of that table, while D and trimming were read from the DNA. This sample has about 260,000 clones, with less than 85% found just once. The V gene is TRBV25-1, the J gene TRBJ1-2; D not resolved. Sequencing used peripheral blood. This TCR derives from a man aged 55 to 70 who had recovered from COVID-19. This CDR3 is CASSELNGWAVGSGGYTF. CDR3 coding DNA: TGTGCCAGCAGTGAATTGAACGGGTGGGCGGTCGGATCGGGAGGCTACACCTTC.